This TCR beta chain came from a study of early T cells in non-severe SARS-CoV-2 infection. Study findings and constraints: The matching step, a VDJdb search, favored anti-spike CD8 responses and missed private and CD4 specificities.

This clonotype was observed at least ten times. Its cognate antigen is unknown. CDR3 length equals 12 residues. Germline V lookup: CDR1 ENHRY, CDR2 SYGVKD. V lost 3 bases, J lost 13 bases, and 5 bases stayed unmatched. MiXCR was run by TCRdb on the 5' RACE reads, yielding one entry per CDR3 protein. The sample lists tens of thousands of distinct CDR3 sequences, over 11% occurring once. The V and J genes are TRBV10-3 and TRBJ2-1; 8 bases line up with TRBD2. This sequence originates from an adult who was a healthcare worker with PCR-confirmed SARS-CoV-2 infection or an uninfected control (not recorded which). Sequenced input: whole blood. DNA for the CDR3: TGTGCCATCAGTGAAGAGCGGGGGCAACAGTTCTTC. This translates into CAISEERGQQFF.